A selection of T cell receptor beta chains follows, all from one sample in a study of T cell repertoires in cytomegalovirus infection. Each CDR3 protein is one row after TCRdb ran MiXCR on the reads. The sample records approximately 170,000 distinct CDR3 sequences, more than 15% being singletons. Source material: CD8+ T cells from PBMCs. The receptors derive from a human donor in good health (CMV status not recorded). Some clones in this sample may be carry-over from other donors' samples. CDR3s include the opening cysteine and the closing phenylalanine or tryptophan. D genes are given only for firm matches. Size values are once, few and many counts, or a class for expanded clones, and some rows have none.

size	V	D	J	CDR3	DNA
few	TRBV12-3/TRBV12-4	TRBD2	TRBJ2-1	CASARLGRGPEQFF	TGTGCCAGCGCCCGTCTTGGGAGGGGACCTGAGCAGTTCTTC
NA	TRBV14	NA	TRBJ2-2	CASSHRDRGLAVTGELFF	TGTGCCAGCAGCCACCGGGACAGGGGACTAGCGGTGACCGGGGAGCTGTTTTTT
NA	TRBV7-8	TRBD1	TRBJ2-1	CASSSGQGVGYEQFF	TGTGCCAGCAGCTCGGGACAGGGCGTCGGTTATGAGCAGTTCTTC
NA	TRBV6-1	TRBD1	TRBJ2-7	CASTAGTGRGEQYF	TGTGCCAGCACCGCGGGGACAGGGAGGGGCGAGCAGTACTTC
NA	TRBV6-5	NA	TRBJ2-7	CASSYSGDTYEQYF	TGTGCCAGCAGTTACTCCGGGGATACCTACGAGCAGTACTTC
few	TRBV12-3/TRBV12-4	TRBD1	TRBJ2-2	CASSSGGRTGELFF	TGTGCCAGCAGTTCAGGGGGCCGAACCGGGGAGCTGTTTTTT
few	TRBV28	NA	TRBJ1-1	CASSFLENTEAFF	TGTGCCAGCAGCTTCTTAGAGAACACTGAAGCTTTCTTT
NA	TRBV27	TRBD2	TRBJ2-1	CASVAGGSSRSYNEQFF	TGTGCCAGCGTAGCGGGAGGGTCCTCGCGCTCCTACAATGAGCAGTTCTTC
NA	TRBV7-6	NA	TRBJ1-4	CASSPERATNEKLFF	TGTGCCAGCAGCCCCGAACGTGCAACTAATGAAAAACTGTTTTTT
many	TRBV7-2	NA	TRBJ1-1	CASSRSGYTEAFF	TGTGCCAGCAGCCGCAGTGGGTACACTGAAGCTTTCTTT
NA	TRBV12-3/TRBV12-4	TRBD1	TRBJ1-2	CVSSLRQGGYGYTF	TGTGTCAGCAGTTTGCGACAGGGCGGCTATGGCTACACCTTC
few	TRBV6-2/TRBV6-3	NA	TRBJ2-7	CASSSFGAPYEQYF	TGTGCCAGCAGTTCCTTCGGGGCACCCTACGAGCAGTACTTC
NA	TRBV6-5	TRBD2	TRBJ2-3	CASSYVGTSGYTDTQYF	TGTGCCAGCAGTTACGTTGGGACTAGCGGGTACACAGATACGCAGTATTTT
few	TRBV7-9	TRBD1	TRBJ1-2	CASSSNRDRVYGYTF	TGTGCCAGCAGCTCAAACCGGGACAGGGTCTATGGCTACACCTTC
few	TRBV7-6	NA	TRBJ2-7	CASSSDFYEQYF	TGTGCCAGCAGCTCCGACTTCTACGAGCAGTACTTC
NA	TRBV6-6	NA	TRBJ2-1	CASSYGLGSREQFF	TGTGCCAGCAGTTACGGGCTGGGGTCGAGAGAGCAGTTCTTC
NA	TRBV5-4	NA	TRBJ2-3	CASSLEGSSTDTQYF	TGTGCCAGCAGCTTGGAGGGCTCAAGCACAGATACGCAGTATTTT
NA	TRBV7-9	TRBD2	TRBJ2-7	CASSSTTLAGNSYEQYF	TGTGCCAGCAGCTCAACTACCCTAGCGGGCAACTCCTACGAGCAGTACTTC
NA	TRBV6-2/TRBV6-3	TRBD2	TRBJ2-1	CASSSVLAGLYNEQFF	TGTGCCAGCAGTTCCGTACTAGCGGGACTCTACAATGAGCAGTTCTTC
NA	TRBV2	NA	TRBJ2-7	CASKYENAYEQYF	TGTGCCAGCAAATACGAGAATGCCTACGAGCAGTACTTC
few	TRBV7-2	TRBD2	TRBJ2-7	CASSFGGMGGTYEQYF	TGTGCCAGCAGCTTCGGGGGGATGGGGGGGACCTACGAGCAGTACTTC
many	TRBV7-2	NA	TRBJ1-5	CASSLRDSKRRQFF	TGTGCCAGCAGCCTTCGGGACTCCAAACGTCGGCAATTTTTT
many	TRBV7-9	NA	TRBJ2-7	CASSMGLTYEQYF	TGTGCCAGCAGCATGGGACTCACCTACGAGCAGTACTTC
NA	TRBV6-8	TRBD2	TRBJ2-1	CASSYSTSGRDNEQFF	TGTGCCAGCAGTTACTCAACTAGCGGGAGGGACAATGAGCAGTTCTTC
NA	TRBV5-4	TRBD2	TRBJ2-3	CASSLKREDGTDTQYF	TGTGCCAGCAGCTTGAAGCGGGAGGATGGTACAGATACGCAGTATTTT
NA	TRBV6-1	NA	TRBJ2-1	CASSSGTASYNEQFF	TGTGCCAGCAGTTCCGGGACGGCCTCCTACAATGAGCAGTTCTTC
NA	TRBV28	TRBD2	TRBJ2-1	CASSPGLAGIGEQFF	TGTGCCAGCAGCCCCGGACTAGCGGGAATAGGTGAGCAGTTCTTC
NA	TRBV7-9	TRBD2	TRBJ2-1	CASSLVAGEAFF	TGTGCCAGCAGCTTAGTTGCGGGAGAAGCGTTCTTC
once	TRBV28	TRBD1	TRBJ1-6	CTSSLRDSNNSPLHF	TGTACCAGCAGTCTCCGGGACAGCAATAATTCACCCCTCCACTTT
NA	TRBV28	TRBD1	TRBJ2-7	CASQGVEQYF	TGTGCCAGCCAGGGGGTCGAGCAGTACTTC
few	TRBV7-9	NA	TRBJ2-1	CASSFVGALPYNEQFF	TGTGCCAGCAGCTTCGTCGGGGCTTTACCCTACAATGAGCAGTTCTTC
NA	TRBV7-9	TRBD1	TRBJ2-3	CASSTRDRGREDTQYF	TGTGCCAGCAGCACCCGGGACAGGGGGCGGGAAGATACGCAGTATTTT
NA	TRBV7-2	TRBD2	TRBJ2-3	CASSFRTSGLTDTQYF	TGTGCCAGCAGTTTCAGGACTAGCGGGCTTACAGATACGCAGTATTTT
once	TRBV12-5	NA	TRBJ2-5	CASGLFGETQYF	TGTGCTAGTGGTTTGTTCGGGGAGACCCAGTACTTC
NA	TRBV6-5	NA	TRBJ2-2	CASSYSIRGAPNTGELFF	TGTGCCAGCAGTTACTCGATTAGGGGGGCGCCTAACACCGGGGAGCTGTTTTTT
NA	TRBV6-2/TRBV6-3	NA	TRBJ2-1	CASSYPGAGDEQFF	TGTGCCAGCAGTTACCCGGGGGCGGGAGATGAGCAGTTCTTC
NA	TRBV7-8	NA	TRBJ2-2	CASSPVLTGELFF	TGTGCCAGCAGCCCCGTACTCACCGGGGAGCTGTTTTTT
few	TRBV6-5	TRBD1	TRBJ1-4	CASSYAGGTGNEKLFF	TGTGCCAGCAGTTACGCAGGGGGCACGGGTAATGAAAAACTGTTTTTT
NA	TRBV11-2	NA	TRBJ2-3	CASSFRAPYTQYF	TGTGCCAGCAGCTTCAGGGCCCCTTATACGCAGTATTTT
few	TRBV2	TRBD2	TRBJ2-1	CASSERAGGWNEQFF	TGTGCCAGCAGTGAAAGGGCGGGAGGATGGAATGAGCAGTTCTTC
many	TRBV7-2	NA	TRBJ2-7	CASSFYSGYEQYF	TGTGCCAGCAGCTTCTATTCAGGATACGAGCAGTACTTC
many	TRBV2	TRBD1	TRBJ2-7	CASKMTPGTAVYEQYF	TGTGCCAGCAAAATGACCCCCGGGACAGCAGTCTACGAGCAGTACTTC
NA	TRBV7-9	NA	TRBJ2-2	CASSPLTGELFF	TGTGCCAGCAGCCCGCTGACCGGGGAGCTGTTTTTT
NA	TRBV7-2	NA	TRBJ2-7	CASSPRAGLVYEQYF	TGTGCCAGCAGCCCCCGCGCAGGGTTGGTCTACGAGCAGTACTTC
few	TRBV20-1	TRBD2	TRBJ2-7	CSAGLADSYEQYF	TGCAGTGCGGGACTAGCGGATTCCTACGAGCAGTACTTC
NA	TRBV9	TRBD1	TRBJ2-1	CASSAYDRDEQFF	TGTGCCAGCAGCGCCTACGACAGGGACGAGCAGTTCTTC
few	TRBV6-2/TRBV6-3	NA	TRBJ1-5	CASSYEGRPNQPQHF	TGTGCCAGCAGTTACGAGGGTCGCCCTAATCAGCCCCAGCATTTT
NA	TRBV29-1	TRBD1	TRBJ2-1	CSVNAGTVNYNEQFF	TGCAGCGTTAATGCCGGGACAGTAAATTACAATGAGCAGTTCTTC
NA	TRBV6-2/TRBV6-3	NA	TRBJ2-7	CASSYSSAETVSSYEQYF	TGTGCCAGCAGTTACTCGTCCGCCGAGACCGTGAGCTCCTACGAGCAGTACTTC
NA	TRBV27	NA	TRBJ2-7	CASALSGTSLYEQYF	TGTGCCAGCGCCCTTTCCGGGACATCTTTATACGAGCAGTACTTC
few	TRBV28	NA	TRBJ1-5	CASSPDRTYNQPQHF	TGTGCCAGCAGTCCAGACAGGACTTACAATCAGCCCCAGCATTTT
NA	TRBV7-6	NA	TRBJ2-2	CASSIAGELFF	TGTGCCAGCAGCATAGCCGGGGAGCTGTTTTTT
NA	TRBV7-9	TRBD2	TRBJ2-7	CASSNDAGETGPYEQYF	TGTGCCAGCAGCAACGACGCGGGAGAGACGGGTCCCTACGAGCAGTACTTC
NA	TRBV7-9	NA	TRBJ2-7	CASVSGRSYEQYF	TGTGCCAGCGTTAGCGGACGATCCTACGAGCAGTACTTC
NA	TRBV6-2/TRBV6-3	NA	TRBJ1-1	CASSSSEQIEAFF	TGTGCCAGCAGTTCCTCAGAACAGATTGAAGCTTTCTTT